The rows below give T cell receptor beta chains drawn from one sample of a study of cytomegalovirus exposure and HLA in healthy donors. Assay used: immunoSEQ multiplex PCR; TCRdb lists only in-frame clones, some missing. The table lists around 120,000 clones, over 60% of them singletons. The material sequenced was PBMCs. The receptors here all came from a middle-aged woman in good health and CMV-seropositive. CDR3s include the opening cysteine and the closing phenylalanine or tryptophan. A D gene is named only where the DNA matches it firmly. Size tells how often a clone was seen (once, few, many) or the class of an expanded clone, and some rows leave it out.

v_gene	d_gene	j_gene	abundance	CDR3nt	CDR3aa
TRBV5-6	TRBD2	TRBJ2-1	NA	TGTGCCAGCAGCTTGGGACTAGCGGGGGGCATACCCTACAATGAGCAGTTCTTC	CASSLGLAGGIPYNEQFF
TRBV5-4	NA	TRBJ1-6	few	TGTGCCAGCAGCTTGATGATTACTGGTGATAATTCACCCCTCCACTTT	CASSLMITGDNSPLHF
TRBV5-4	TRBD1	TRBJ1-4	NA	TGTGCCAGCAGCTTCAGGGACAGTCGGAACGAAAAACTGTTTTTT	CASSFRDSRNEKLFF
TRBV30	TRBD1	TRBJ2-2	NA	TGTGCCTGGGACAGGGGGGCGAACACCGGGGAGCTGTTTTTT	CAWDRGANTGELFF
TRBV7-9	TRBD1	TRBJ1-5	NA	TGTGCCAGCAGCCCGCAGGGGGCATGGAATCAGCCCCAGCATTTT	CASSPQGAWNQPQHF
TRBV14	TRBD1	TRBJ2-5	NA	TGTGCCAGCACGGGGACAGGGGGCCGGACCCAGTACTTC	CASTGTGGRTQYF
TRBV5-1	TRBD1	TRBJ2-1	few	TGCGCCAGCAGCTTCGGGACAGGGGGGAACAATGAGCAGTTCTTC	CASSFGTGGNNEQFF
TRBV5-1	NA	TRBJ2-1	NA	TGCGCCAGCAGCTTTGAATGGGCCTCCTACAATGAGCAGTTCTTC	CASSFEWASYNEQFF
TRBV29-1	TRBD2	TRBJ2-3	NA	TGCAGCGTCGCCCGGGCTGTAAGCGGGAGGACGGCGCAGTATTTT	CSVARAVSGRTAQYF
TRBV19	TRBD1	TRBJ1-2	few	TGTGCCAGTAGTATAGGGACAGGGGGCGCGAAAGACGGCTACACCTTC	CASSIGTGGAKDGYTF
TRBV9	NA	TRBJ2-3	few	TGTGCCAGCAGCGTAGGGAGCACTGTAGATACGCAGTATTTT	CASSVGSTVDTQYF
TRBV5-1	TRBD1	TRBJ1-2	few	TGCGCCAGCAGCCCGACAGGGGACTATGGCTACACCTTC	CASSPTGDYGYTF
TRBV30	NA	TRBJ2-5	NA	TGTGCCTGGAGTGTACGGGGGGCTGGGGAGACCCAGTACTTC	CAWSVRGAGETQYF
TRBV6-4	NA	TRBJ2-2	NA	TGTGCCAGCAGCAAGACTGGATTTGACGGGGAGCTGTGGGACGGGGAGCTGTTTTTT	CASSKTGFDGELWDGELFF
TRBV5-6	TRBD1	TRBJ2-5	NA	TGTGCCAGCAGCTTGGGAACAGGAACAACAGGGGAAGAGACCCAGTACTTC	CASSLGTGTTGEETQYF
TRBV7-9	TRBD1	TRBJ1-2	NA	TGTGCCAGCAGCTTACTCGGACAGGCCTATGGCTACACCTTC	CASSLLGQAYGYTF
TRBV4-2	TRBD1	TRBJ2-7	few	TGTGCCAGCAGCCACGAACAGGGGGTGGTTGACGAGCAGTACTTC	CASSHEQGVVDEQYF
TRBV30	NA	TRBJ2-1	NA	TGTGCCTGTACTTCCGTCTTCTCCGGCGGTGAGCAGTTCTTC	CACTSVFSGGEQFF
TRBV6-1	NA	TRBJ2-2	NA	TGTGCCAGCACAGAACACCGGGAGCTGTTTTTT	CASTEHRELFF
TRBV2	TRBD1	TRBJ2-7	once	TGTGCCAGTTTCTCAGGGACAGGCCTATCCTACGAGCAGTACTTC	CASFSGTGLSYEQYF
TRBV7-9	TRBD1	TRBJ2-1	NA	TGTGCCAGCAGCTTCGGGACAGGGAGGGATGAGCAGTTCTTC	CASSFGTGRDEQFF
TRBV6-1	TRBD2	TRBJ2-5	NA	TGTGCCAGCAGTGCGAGCCTCCCCTCGGGGGGGTTCCGGGAGACCCAGTACTTC	CASSASLPSGGFRETQYF
TRBV9	TRBD2	TRBJ2-3	NA	TGTGCCAGCAGCGTAAGGCGGGAGGACACAGATACGCAGTATTTT	CASSVRREDTDTQYF
TRBV10-3	NA	TRBJ1-1	NA	TGTGCCATCAGTGAGTCGGACAGTGAAGCTTTCTTT	CAISESDSEAFF
TRBV11-3	TRBD2	TRBJ2-1	NA	TGTGCCAGCAGCTCCTCTAGCGGCGGGCAGTTCTTC	CASSSSSGGQFF
TRBV6-1	NA	TRBJ1-1	few	TGTGCCAGCAGTGACGGGGGGGCTGTTATAGGGAACACTGAAGCTTTCTTT	CASSDGGAVIGNTEAFF
TRBV5-5	TRBD1	TRBJ1-3	once	TGTGCCAGCAGCTTGAAGGACAGGGAAGGATGGAACACCATATATTTT	CASSLKDREGWNTIYF
TRBV5-6	NA	TRBJ2-1	NA	TGTGCCAGCAGCTTGGGACTAGGGAACAATGAGCAGTTCTTC	CASSLGLGNNEQFF
TRBV9	NA	TRBJ2-2	NA	TGTGCCAGCAGCGTAGGAGGGGGGGACACCGGGGAGCTGTTTTTT	CASSVGGGDTGELFF
TRBV9	TRBD1	TRBJ1-3	NA	TGTGCCAGCAGCGGAGTGGGACAGGGAAACACCATATATTTT	CASSGVGQGNTIYF
TRBV18	NA	TRBJ1-6	NA	TGTGCCAGCTCCCGAGAAGGGAGCTCCTATAATTCACCCCTCCACTTT	CASSREGSSYNSPLHF
TRBV7-9	TRBD2	TRBJ2-5	NA	TGTGCCAGCAGCGGAATAGCGGGGGCGGTCGAAGTGAAAGAGACCCAGTACTTC	CASSGIAGAVEVKETQYF
TRBV19	TRBD1	TRBJ1-2	NA	TGTGCCAGTAGTATAATCGGGACAGGGACCTATGGCTACACCTTC	CASSIIGTGTYGYTF
TRBV7-8	TRBD1	TRBJ1-2	NA	TGTGCCAGCAGCTTAATGGACAGGGGGTATGGCTACACCTTC	CASSLMDRGYGYTF
TRBV7-9	TRBD1	TRBJ1-1	NA	TGTGCCAGCAGCTTAGGGACAGGGCATATGAACACTGAAGCTTTCTTT	CASSLGTGHMNTEAFF
TRBV5-1	TRBD2	TRBJ2-1	once	TGCGCCAGCAGCCCCCGGGTAGCGGGGGGTGGGGTCCATGAGCAGTTCTTC	CASSPRVAGGGVHEQFF
TRBV5-1	TRBD2	TRBJ2-3	NA	TGCGCCAGCAGCTTGGGCGGGGGGGCGAATACAGATACGCAGTATTTT	CASSLGGGANTDTQYF
TRBV30	NA	TRBJ1-6	NA	TGTGCCTGGAGACAGGGCTCCTATAATTCACCCCTCCACTTT	CAWRQGSYNSPLHF
TRBV9	NA	TRBJ2-7	NA	TGTGCCAGCAGTAAAGACGGGGGAGTCTACGAGCAGTACTTC	CASSKDGGVYEQYF
TRBV4-1	TRBD2	TRBJ2-3	NA	TGCGCCAGCCGAGGGACAGCGGGGGGGCGGTCCCCAGATACGCAGTATTTT	CASRGTAGGRSPDTQYF
TRBV5-4	NA	TRBJ2-5	NA	TGTGCCAGCAGACCACAGGGAAAGGGGATCCAAGAGGCCCAGTACTTC	CASRPQGKGIQEAQYF
TRBV15	TRBD1	TRBJ1-1	NA	TGTGCCACCAGCAGAGACCTATTATCCGAGGACAGGGGGACCGACGCTTTCTTT	CATSRDLLSEDRGTDAFF
TRBV27	TRBD2	TRBJ2-7	NA	TGTGCCAGCAGTCTAGCGGGGGAGCAGTACTTC	CASSLAGEQYF